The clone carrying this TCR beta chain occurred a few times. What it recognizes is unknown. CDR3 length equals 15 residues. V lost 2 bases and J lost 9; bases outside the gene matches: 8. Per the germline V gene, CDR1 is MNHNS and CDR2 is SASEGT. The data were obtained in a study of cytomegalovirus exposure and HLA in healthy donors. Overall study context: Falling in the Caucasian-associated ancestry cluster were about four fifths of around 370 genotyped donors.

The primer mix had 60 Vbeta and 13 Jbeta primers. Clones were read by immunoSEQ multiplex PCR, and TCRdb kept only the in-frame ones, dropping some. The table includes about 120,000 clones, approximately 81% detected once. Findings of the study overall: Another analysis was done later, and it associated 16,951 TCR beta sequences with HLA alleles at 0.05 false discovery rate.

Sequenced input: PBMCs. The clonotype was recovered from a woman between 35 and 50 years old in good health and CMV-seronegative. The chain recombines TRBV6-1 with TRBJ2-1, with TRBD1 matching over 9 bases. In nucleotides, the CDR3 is TGTGCCAGCAGTGAAAAGGACAGGGGAATGGTTGAGCAGTTCTTC. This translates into CASSEKDRGMVEQFF.